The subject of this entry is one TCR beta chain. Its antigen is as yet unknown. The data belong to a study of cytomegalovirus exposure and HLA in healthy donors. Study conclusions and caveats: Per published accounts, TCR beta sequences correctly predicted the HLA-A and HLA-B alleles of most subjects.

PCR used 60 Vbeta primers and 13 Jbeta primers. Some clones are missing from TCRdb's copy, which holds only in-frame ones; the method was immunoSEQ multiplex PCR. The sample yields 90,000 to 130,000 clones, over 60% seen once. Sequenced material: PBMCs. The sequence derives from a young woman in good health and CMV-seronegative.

The chain's CDR3 is CASSQGQGVGNTIYF. The CDR3 nucleotides are TGTGCCAGCAGCCAGGGACAGGGGGTAGGAAACACCATATATTTT. V gene TRBV4-2 combines with J gene TRBJ1-3, with TRBD1 identical over 11 bases. CDR3 length equals 15 residues. Germline CDR1 and CDR2: LGHNA and YNFKEQ. The J segment lost 4 bases and the V segment lost 3 bases, leaving 2 bases of the junction unmatched.